This T cell receptor (beta chain) was obtained from a study of T cell repertoires in aging, cancer and after chemotherapy. Turning to the study itself: The whole study produced a dataset of several million TCR reads. Study-level results: Rebound thymic output was suggested by rising median generation probability during chemotherapy in each cancer cohort. Compared with age-matched healthy donors, untreated hematological or solid cancer patients showed higher blood TCR clonality.

V lost 0 bases and J lost 4, with 19 bases in between. This CDR3 is 17 amino acids long. The germline gives CDR1 SGHRS, CDR2 YFSETQ. Multiplex touch-down PCR with TRB-A/B primers amplified rearranged V-D-J TRB sequences. TCRdb called the multiplex PCR reads again in MiXCR, with one record for every CDR3 protein. This table has more than 1,000 distinct CDR3 sequences, around 29% appearing once. The template was genomic DNA from peripheral blood, not RNA. Relative to its sample, this clonotype is medium-sized (0.01 to 0.1%). Antigen unknown. The V and J genes are TRBV5-1 and TRBJ1-2; no clear D gene. The sequence was obtained from a human donor with a solid tumor. Sequenced sample: blood. The CDR3 nucleotides read TGCGCCAGCAGCTTGGGTACATCCACGCGGGTTGGCTATGGCTACACCTTC. This sequence encodes CASSLGTSTRVGYGYTF.